This T cell receptor beta chain was captured by sequencing in a study of T cells in Graves' hyperthyroidism and ophthalmopathy (dated by TCRdb to about 2019). With respect to the entire study: Peripheral blood samples were taken at the time of initial diagnosis, prior to any treatment. To identify TCR V-J signatures that set the groups apart, the researchers used a discovery cohort of 100 patients, made up of fewer than 50 with Graves' ophthalmopathy and some 58 with stable Graves' hyperthyroidism. Prospective prediction of ophthalmopathy was tested in an independent validation cohort of under 20 hyperthyroidism patients and some 17 patients who later progressed to ophthalmopathy. The roughly 100 discovery patients were randomly divided into training and test sets at a 7:3 ratio. The study also compared thyroid tissue and blood T-cell repertoires from five or six Graves' hyperthyroidism patients. After blood sampling, hyperthyroidism patients were treated with methimazole at a starting dose of 30 mg daily, and ophthalmopathy patients were treated with high-dose intravenous methylprednisolone. TCR Vbeta CDR3 sequencing of 120 to 150 peripheral blood samples (over 40 ophthalmopathy, 70 to 85 hyperthyroidism and roughly 17 progressor patients) is reported in the paper. On the study overall, not on this receptor specifically: No statistical method was used to set the sample size in advance, and investigators knew the group allocation. Blood samples also contained most of the expanded thyroid clonotypes (frequency above 0.001), which suggests that blood repertoires may reflect thyroid immune responses. Ophthalmopathy was separated from stable hyperthyroidism by a 13 V-J signature model, with 85% to 90% sensitivity and approximately 81% specificity obtained in cross-validation and 80%/75% obtained in testing. In validation, progression to ophthalmopathy was predicted by the model with 55% to 71% sensitivity and 72% to 85% specificity, a median of about 6.8 months before onset.

In its sample, this clonotype was seen many times. The clone's antigen remains unknown. No much larger clonotype is one base removed from it; base qualities were not supplied. A patient counted as having stable Graves' hyperthyroidism if no progression to ophthalmopathy occurred over 18 months of follow-up. Hyperthyroidism patients were newly diagnosed, had a disease duration of under 2 months, and were aged 18 to 65 years. Any patient with an uncontrolled infection, another autoimmune disease, pregnancy or lactation was excluded. Diagnoses relied on clinical symptoms, serum thyroxine and TRAb, thyroid ultrasound and orbital computed tomography. PBMCs were isolated from about 9 ml of fresh peripheral blood by Ficoll-Paque density gradient centrifugation. Total RNA was extracted with Trizol reagent, and quality was checked on an Agilent 2100 Bioanalyzer. Based on the germline V gene, the CDR1 and CDR2 sequences are ENHRY and SYGVKD. Including the terminal cysteine and phenylalanine, the CDR3 comprises 13 residues. Left in the record is the CDR3 DNA by itself, 39 bases read in frame from the first base. Cut back by 5 bases and 10 bases, the V and J ends lie 15 bases apart.

Amplification of TCR beta CDR3 regions was carried out from RNA transcripts. The TCR CDR3 was subjected to a first round of RT-PCR using the HTBI primer set and the Qiagen OneStep RT-PCR kit. A second multiplex PCR round built the libraries, followed by size selection and purification. The libraries were sequenced on an Illumina HiSeq2000 using paired-end 100 bp reads. The authors' pipeline ran thus. SOAPnuke was used to process the raw data, removing reads that contained adapters or uncalled bases, had a mean Phred below 15, or lacked an exact match to the constant primer or identifier. COPE v1.2.5 was used to merge high-quality paired reads, and clonotypes were defined as unique nucleotide sequences. MiTCR v1.1 was used to align clonotypes to the IMGT TRBV, TRBD and TRBJ reference segments. Only V-J combinations with frequency above 0.0001, covering about 99% of repertoires, were analysed. The TCS score was defined as the ratio of F50 (clonal expansion) to E x V (chaos), calculated using BLOSUM62-based TCRdist between CDR3 peptides within each V-J. Welch's t-statistics and random forest reduced several hundred V-J features to 13, which were used in a naive Bayes classifier (R e1071). The public reads were reanalyzed by TCRdb: fastp trimming at Q25, MiXCR alignment, in-frame beta chains only. Rows with a matching CDR3 protein are joined into one entry that keeps the most common DNA and genes. The V and J calls and clone size come from TCRdb's table, not from the authors' own analysis. This sample lists about 210,000 distinct CDR3 sequences; approximately 20% were detected once. In total, the top ten clones hold 44% of the sample.

Sample: blood. The chain was built from TRBV10-3 and TRBJ2-1; confidence is insufficient to name the D gene. This TCR was recovered from a man aged 35 to 55 with Graves' hyperthyroidism. The base sequence is TGTGCCATCAGTCAGACACTCGTCGAGGAGCAGTTCTTC. This encodes CAISQTLVEEQFF.